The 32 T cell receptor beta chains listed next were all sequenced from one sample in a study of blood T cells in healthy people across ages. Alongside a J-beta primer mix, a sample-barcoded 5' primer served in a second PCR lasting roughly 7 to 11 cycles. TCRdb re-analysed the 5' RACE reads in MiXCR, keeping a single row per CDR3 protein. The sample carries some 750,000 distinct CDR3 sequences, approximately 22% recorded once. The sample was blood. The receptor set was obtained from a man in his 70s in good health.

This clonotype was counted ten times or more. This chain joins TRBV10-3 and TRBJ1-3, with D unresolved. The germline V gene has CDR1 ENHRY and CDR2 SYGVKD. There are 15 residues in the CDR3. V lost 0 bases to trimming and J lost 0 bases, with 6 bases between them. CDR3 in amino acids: CAISESRVSGNTIYF. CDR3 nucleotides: TGTGCCATCAGTGAGTCGCGAGTCTCTGGAAACACCATATATTTT.

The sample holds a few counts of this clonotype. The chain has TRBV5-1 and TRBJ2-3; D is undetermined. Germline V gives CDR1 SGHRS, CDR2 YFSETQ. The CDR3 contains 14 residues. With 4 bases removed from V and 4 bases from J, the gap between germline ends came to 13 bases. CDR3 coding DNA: TGCGCCAGCAGCATGCGCTCTGACGCAGATACGCAGTATTTT. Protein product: CASSMRSDADTQYF.

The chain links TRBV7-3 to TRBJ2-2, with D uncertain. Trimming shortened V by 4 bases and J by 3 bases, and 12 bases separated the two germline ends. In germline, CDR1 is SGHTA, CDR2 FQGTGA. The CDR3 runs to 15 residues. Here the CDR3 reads CASSSPFGDTGELFF. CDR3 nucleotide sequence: TGTGCCAGCAGCTCCCCATTCGGCGACACCGGGGAGCTGTTTTTT.

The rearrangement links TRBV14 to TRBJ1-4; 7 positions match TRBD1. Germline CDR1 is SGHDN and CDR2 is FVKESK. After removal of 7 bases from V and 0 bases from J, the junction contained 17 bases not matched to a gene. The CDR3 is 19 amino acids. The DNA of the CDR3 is TGTGCCAGCAACGCAATACCTACAGGGGACGAACCAACTAATGAAAAACTGTTTTTT. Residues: CASNAIPTGDEPTNEKLFF. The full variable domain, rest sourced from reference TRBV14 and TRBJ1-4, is EAGVTQFPSHSVIEKGQTVTLRCDPISGHDNLYWYRRVMGKEIKFLLHFVKESKQDESGMPNNRFLAERTGGTYSTLKVQPAELEDSGVYFCASNAIPTGDEPTNEKLFFGSGTQLSVL.

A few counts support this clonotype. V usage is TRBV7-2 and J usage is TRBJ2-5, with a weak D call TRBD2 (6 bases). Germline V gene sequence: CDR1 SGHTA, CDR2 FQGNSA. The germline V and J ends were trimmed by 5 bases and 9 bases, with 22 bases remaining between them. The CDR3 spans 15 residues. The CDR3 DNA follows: TGTGCCAGCAGCAGAAAAGTGGGGGGATCGGCAGCCCAGTACTTC. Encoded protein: CASSRKVGGSAAQYF. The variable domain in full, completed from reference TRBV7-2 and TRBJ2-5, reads GAGVSQSPSNKVTEKGKDVELRCDPISGHTALYWYRQSLGQGLEFLIYFQGNSAPDKSGLPSDRFSAERTGGSVSTLTIQRTQQEDSAVYLCASSRKVGGSAAQYFGPGTRLLVL.

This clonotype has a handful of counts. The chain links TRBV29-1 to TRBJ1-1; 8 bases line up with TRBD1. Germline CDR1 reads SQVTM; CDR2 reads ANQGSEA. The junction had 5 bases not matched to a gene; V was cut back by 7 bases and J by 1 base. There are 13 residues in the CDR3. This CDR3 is CSARTGWNTEAFF. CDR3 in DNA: TGCAGCGCCCGGACAGGGTGGAACACTGAAGCTTTCTTT.

CDR3 region: CASSSAGGTDTQYF. CDR3 in DNA: TGTGCCAGCAGCTCCGCAGGGGGCACAGATACGCAGTATTTT. V and J are TRBV7-6 and TRBJ2-3, with D perhaps matching TRBD1 (6 bases). This CDR3 has 14 amino acids. V dropped 4 bases and J dropped 1 base, with 9 bases sitting between them. Germline V CDR1 and CDR2: SGHVS, FNYEAQ.

The CDR3 sequence is CASSAPGQDKGSYGYTF. The CDR3, as DNA: TGTGCCAGCAGCGCTCCGGGACAGGATAAGGGGAGCTATGGCTACACCTTC. The V call is TRBV7-2, the J call TRBJ1-2, with 8 bases identical to TRBD1. The germline V gene has CDR1 SGHTA and CDR2 FQGNSA. The CDR3 spans 17 residues. V lost 5 bases to trimming and J lost 4 bases; unmatched junction nucleotides: 15.

This CDR3 reads CASSPRGFGEQYV. The CDR3 DNA is TGTGCCAGCTCACCTCGGGGATTTGGGGAGCAGTACGTC. V usage is TRBV18 and J usage is TRBJ2-7; D is possibly TRBD2 (5 bases). CDR3 size: 13 residues. V was trimmed by 3 bases and J by 7 bases, leaving 13 bases between them. The germline V gene encodes CDR1 KGHSH and CDR2 LQKENI.

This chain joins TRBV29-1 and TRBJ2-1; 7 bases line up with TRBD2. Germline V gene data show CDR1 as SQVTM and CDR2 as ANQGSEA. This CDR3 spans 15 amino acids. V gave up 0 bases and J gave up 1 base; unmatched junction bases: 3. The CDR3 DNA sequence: TGCAGCGTTGAAGAGGGGAGGGGATCCTACAATGAGCAGTTCTTC. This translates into CSVEEGRGSYNEQFF.

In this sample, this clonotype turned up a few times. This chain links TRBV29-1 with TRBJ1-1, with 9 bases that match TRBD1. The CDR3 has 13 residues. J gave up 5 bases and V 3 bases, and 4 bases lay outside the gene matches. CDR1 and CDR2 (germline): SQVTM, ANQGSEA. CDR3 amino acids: CSVDPDRGTEAFF. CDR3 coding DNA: TGCAGCGTTGACCCAGACAGGGGGACTGAAGCTTTCTTT.

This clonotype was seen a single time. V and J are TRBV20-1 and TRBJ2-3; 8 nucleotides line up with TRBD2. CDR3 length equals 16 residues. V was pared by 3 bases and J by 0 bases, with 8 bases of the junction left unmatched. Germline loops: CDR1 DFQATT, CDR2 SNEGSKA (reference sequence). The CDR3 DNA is TGCAGTGCTAGCCCGGCTAGCGGGCGGAGCACAGATACGCAGTATTTT. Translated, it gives CSASPASGRSTDTQYF.

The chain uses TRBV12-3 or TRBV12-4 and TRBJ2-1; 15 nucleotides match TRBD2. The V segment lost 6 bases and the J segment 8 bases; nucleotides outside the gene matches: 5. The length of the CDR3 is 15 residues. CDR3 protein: CASRRGLAGGYEQFF. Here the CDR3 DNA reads TGTGCCAGCAGACGGGGACTAGCGGGGGGCTATGAGCAGTTCTTC.

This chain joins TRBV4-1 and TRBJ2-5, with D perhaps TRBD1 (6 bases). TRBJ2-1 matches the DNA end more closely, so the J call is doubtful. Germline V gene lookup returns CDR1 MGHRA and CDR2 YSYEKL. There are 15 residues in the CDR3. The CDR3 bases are TGCGCCAGCAGCCAAGGAAAGAAGTCAGGGGATGAGCAGTTCTTC. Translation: CASSQGKKSGDEQFF.

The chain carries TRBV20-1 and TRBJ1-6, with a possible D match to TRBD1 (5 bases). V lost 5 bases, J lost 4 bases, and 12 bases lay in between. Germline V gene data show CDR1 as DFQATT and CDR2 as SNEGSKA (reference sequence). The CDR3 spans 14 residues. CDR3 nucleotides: TGCAGTGCTGAGGCAGGGCTTTATAATTCACCCCTCCACTTT. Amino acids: CSAEAGLYNSPLHF.

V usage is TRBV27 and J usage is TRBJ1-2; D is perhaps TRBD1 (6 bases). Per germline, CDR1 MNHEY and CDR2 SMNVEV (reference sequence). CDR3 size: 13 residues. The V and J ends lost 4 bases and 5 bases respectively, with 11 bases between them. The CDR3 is CASSSDSLYGYTF. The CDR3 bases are TGTGCCAGCAGTTCGGACAGCCTTTATGGCTACACCTTC.

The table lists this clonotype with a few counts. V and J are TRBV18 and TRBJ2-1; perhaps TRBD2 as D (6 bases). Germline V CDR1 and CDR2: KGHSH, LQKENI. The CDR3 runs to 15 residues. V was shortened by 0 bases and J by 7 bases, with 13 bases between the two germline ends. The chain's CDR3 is CASSPPGSTRNEQFF. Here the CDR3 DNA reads TGTGCCAGCTCACCACCCGGGAGTACGAGGAATGAGCAGTTCTTC.

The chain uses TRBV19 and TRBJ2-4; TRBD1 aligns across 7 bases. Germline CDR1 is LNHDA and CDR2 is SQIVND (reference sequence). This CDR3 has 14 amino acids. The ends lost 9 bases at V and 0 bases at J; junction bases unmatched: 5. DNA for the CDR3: TGTGCCAGATGGACAGGACAAGCCAAAAACATTCAGTACTTC. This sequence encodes CARWTGQAKNIQYF.

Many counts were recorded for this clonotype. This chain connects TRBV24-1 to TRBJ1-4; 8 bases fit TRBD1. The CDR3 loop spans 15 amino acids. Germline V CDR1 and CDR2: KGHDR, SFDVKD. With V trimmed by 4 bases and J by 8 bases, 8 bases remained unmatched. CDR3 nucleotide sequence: TGTGCCACCAGTGACCTCAGGACAGGGCCCGAAAAACTGTTTTTT. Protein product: CATSDLRTGPEKLFF.

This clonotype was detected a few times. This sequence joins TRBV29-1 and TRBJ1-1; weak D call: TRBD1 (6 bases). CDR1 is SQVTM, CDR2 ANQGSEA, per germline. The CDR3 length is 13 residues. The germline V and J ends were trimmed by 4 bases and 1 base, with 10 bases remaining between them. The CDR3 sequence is CSVGLGGNTEAFF. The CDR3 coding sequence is TGCAGCGTTGGTTTAGGGGGGAACACTGAAGCTTTCTTT.

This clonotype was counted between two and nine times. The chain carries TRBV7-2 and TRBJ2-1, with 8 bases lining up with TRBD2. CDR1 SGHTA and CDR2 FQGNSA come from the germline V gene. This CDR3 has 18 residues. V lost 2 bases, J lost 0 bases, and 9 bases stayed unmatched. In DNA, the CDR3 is TGTGCCAGCAGCTTACCCTCTTTAGCGGGGTTCTCCTACAATGAGCAGTTCTTC. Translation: CASSLPSLAGFSYNEQFF.

CDR3: CASSSPGTGVGNTIYF. Here the CDR3 DNA reads TGTGCCAGCAGTTCTCCCGGGACAGGGGTTGGAAACACCATATATTTT. This chain connects TRBV28 to TRBJ1-3; 10 positions agree with TRBD1. The CDR3 totals 16 residues. The J segment lost 3 bases and the V segment lost 4 bases, leaving 6 bases of the junction unmatched. From germline, CDR1 is MDHEN and CDR2 SYDVKM. The full variable domain, in which reference TRBV28 and TRBJ1-3 provide the parts outside the CDR3, is DVKVTQSSRYLVKRTGEKVFLECVQDMDHENMFWYRQDPGLGLRLIYFSYDVKMKEKGDIPEGYSVSREKKERFSLILESASTNQTSMYLCASSSPGTGVGNTIYFGEGSWLTVV.

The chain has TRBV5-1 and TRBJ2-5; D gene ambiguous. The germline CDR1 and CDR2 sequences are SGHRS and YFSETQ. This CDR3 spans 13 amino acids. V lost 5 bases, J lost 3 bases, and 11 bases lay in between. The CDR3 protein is CASSRGSEETQYF. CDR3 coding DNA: TGCGCCAGCAGTCGCGGCAGTGAAGAGACCCAGTACTTC.

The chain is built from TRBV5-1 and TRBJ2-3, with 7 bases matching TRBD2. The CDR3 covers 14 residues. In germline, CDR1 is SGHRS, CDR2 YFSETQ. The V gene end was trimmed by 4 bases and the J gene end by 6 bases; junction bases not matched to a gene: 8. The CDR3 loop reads CASSAASGGDTQYF. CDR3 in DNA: TGCGCCAGCAGCGCTGCTAGCGGCGGGGATACGCAGTATTTT.

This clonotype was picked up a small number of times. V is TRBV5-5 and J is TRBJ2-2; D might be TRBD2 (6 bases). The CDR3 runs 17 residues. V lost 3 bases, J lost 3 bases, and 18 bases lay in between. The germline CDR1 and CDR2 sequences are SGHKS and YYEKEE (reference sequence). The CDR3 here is CASSSPWGELYTGELFF. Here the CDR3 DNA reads TGTGCCAGCAGCTCTCCCTGGGGGGAACTCTACACCGGGGAGCTGTTTTTT. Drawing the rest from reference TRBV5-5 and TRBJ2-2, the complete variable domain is DAGVTQSPTHLIKTRGQQVTLRCSPISGHKSVSWYQQVLGQGPQFIFQYYEKEERGRGNFPDRFSARQFPNYSSELNVNALLLGDSALYLCASSSPWGELYTGELFFGEGSRLTVL.

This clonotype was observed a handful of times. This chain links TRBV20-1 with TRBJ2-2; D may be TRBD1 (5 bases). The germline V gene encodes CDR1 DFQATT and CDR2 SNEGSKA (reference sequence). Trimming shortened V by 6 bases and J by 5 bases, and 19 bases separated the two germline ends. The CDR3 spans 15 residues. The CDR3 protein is CSATFGAAKTGELFF. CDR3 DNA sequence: TGCAGTGCCACCTTTGGGGCCGCTAAGACCGGGGAGCTGTTTTTT.

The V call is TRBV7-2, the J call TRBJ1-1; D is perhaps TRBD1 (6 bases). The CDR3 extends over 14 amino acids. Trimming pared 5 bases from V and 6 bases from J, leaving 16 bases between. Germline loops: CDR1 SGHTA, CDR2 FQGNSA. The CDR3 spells CASSTYREFAEAFF. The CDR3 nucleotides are TGTGCCAGCAGCACTTACAGGGAATTCGCTGAAGCTTTCTTT.

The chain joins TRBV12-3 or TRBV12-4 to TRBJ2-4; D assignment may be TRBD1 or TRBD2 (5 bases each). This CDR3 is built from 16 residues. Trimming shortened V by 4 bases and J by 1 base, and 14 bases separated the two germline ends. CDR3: CASSSRGVRAKNIQYF. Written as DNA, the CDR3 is TGTGCCAGCAGTTCCAGAGGGGTTAGGGCCAAAAACATTCAGTACTTC.

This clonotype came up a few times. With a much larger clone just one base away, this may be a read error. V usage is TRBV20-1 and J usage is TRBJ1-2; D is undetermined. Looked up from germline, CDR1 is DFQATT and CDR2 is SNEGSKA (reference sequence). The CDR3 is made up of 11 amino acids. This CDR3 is CSARKDYGYAF. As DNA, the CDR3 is TGCAGTGCTAGAAAAGACTATGGCTACGCCTTC.

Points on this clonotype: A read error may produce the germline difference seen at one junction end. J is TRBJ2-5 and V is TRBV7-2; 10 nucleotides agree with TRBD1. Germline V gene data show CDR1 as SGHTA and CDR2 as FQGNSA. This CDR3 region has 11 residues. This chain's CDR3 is CASSRQGAHFF. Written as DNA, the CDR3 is TGTGCCAGCAGCCGACAGGGGGCGCACTTCTTC.

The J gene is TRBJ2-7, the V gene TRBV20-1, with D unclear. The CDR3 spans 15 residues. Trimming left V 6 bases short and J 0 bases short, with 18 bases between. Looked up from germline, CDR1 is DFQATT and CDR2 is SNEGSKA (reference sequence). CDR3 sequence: CSATLTLPSSYEQYF. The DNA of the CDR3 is TGCAGTGCAACCTTGACACTGCCTAGCTCCTACGAGCAGTACTTC.

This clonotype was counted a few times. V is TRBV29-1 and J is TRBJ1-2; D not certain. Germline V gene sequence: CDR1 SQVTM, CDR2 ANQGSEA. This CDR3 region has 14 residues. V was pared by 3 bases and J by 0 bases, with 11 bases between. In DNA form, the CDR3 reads TGCAGCGTTGATACCCGATTAGCTAACTATGGCTACACCTTC. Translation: CSVDTRLANYGYTF.